This T cell receptor beta chain was recorded in a study of blood T cell repertoires in COVID-19. In the study overall: There were acute and convalescent COVID-19 samples, and they came from the United States, Italy and Spain. From T cells, B-cell-depleted T cells, or PBMCs came the material, which was cDNA or gDNA.

The CDR3 contains 14 residues. Germline CDR1 is SNHLY and CDR2 is FYNNEI. The ends were cut back, 7 bases at V and 0 bases at J, with 9 bases in the middle. Per the original data handling: By means of reference gene primer amplification, nucleated cell counts were estimated. Profiled with immunoSEQ multiplex PCR; TCRdb holds only in-frame clones, not every one. For V, J and clone size, that table is used; D and trimming come from the DNA. This sample carries over 85,000 clones, about 75% of them seen once, and the ten largest clones take 16%. The chain combines TRBV2 with TRBJ2-2; D ambiguous. The sample comprised peripheral blood. This receptor was identified in a woman older than 75 with active or convalescent COVID-19. The CDR3 region is CASILTANTGELFF. CDR3 DNA sequence: TGTGCCAGCATATTAACAGCGAACACCGGGGAGCTGTTTTTT. Full variable domain (outside the CDR3, taken from reference TRBV2 and TRBJ2-2): EPEVTQTPSHQVTQMGQEVILRCVPISNHLYFYWYRQILGQKVEFLVSFYNNEISEKSEIFDDQFSVERPDGSNFTLKIRSTKLEDSAMYFCASILTANTGELFFGEGSRLTVL.